The 10 T cell receptor beta chains given below trace back to one sample, sequenced in a study of a mutant IDH1 vaccine in newly diagnosed glioma. What these receptors recognize is not known. Time point here: week 5, during vaccination. In the vaccine, a single dose held 300 ug of the mutant IDH1 20-mer peptide, along with topical imiquimod. Sequencing used immunoSEQ multiplex PCR; TCRdb keeps in-frame clones, though not all of them. The sample contains 45,000 to 55,000 clones, about 77% of which appear only once. The material sequenced was PBMCs, taken from a glioma patient whose treatment included an IDH1 peptide vaccine. Receptor source: a woman aged 40 to 55 with glioma.

This rearrangement joins TRBV5-1 to TRBJ2-3; the D is unclear. The CDR3 extends over 13 amino acids. V lost 0 bases, J lost 9 bases, and 11 bases lay in between. Germline V gives CDR1 SGHRS, CDR2 YFSETQ. As DNA, the CDR3 is TGCGCCAGCAGCTTGGACGCGGCCGGCACGCAGTATTTT. Its protein product is CASSLDAAGTQYF.

The chain combines TRBV19 with TRBJ2-3; D may be TRBD2 (5 bases). Germline values: CDR1 LNHDA, CDR2 SQIVND (reference sequence). CDR3 length: 13 amino acids. V was cut by 5 bases and J by 5 bases, with 11 bases left in between. The CDR3 loop reads CASSWLARDTQYF. DNA for the CDR3: TGTGCCAGTAGTTGGCTAGCCAGAGATACGCAGTATTTT.

CDR3 nucleotide sequence: TGTGCCAGCAGTCGGACCGTAGCTAACTATGGCTACACCTTC. It translates to CASSRTVANYGYTF. The V and J genes are TRBV6-5 and TRBJ1-2, with no clear D. V lost 5 bases and J 0 bases, leaving 10 bases between the germline ends. The CDR3 covers 14 residues. Germline V gene sequence: CDR1 MNHEY, CDR2 SVGAGI.

V is TRBV9 and J is TRBJ1-2; 12 nucleotides align to TRBD1. The J segment lost 6 bases and the V segment lost 1 base, leaving 7 bases of the junction unmatched. Germline CDR1 reads SGDLS; CDR2 reads YYNGEE. The CDR3 is 16 residues long. This chain's CDR3 is CASSVPGTGGRDGYTF. CDR3 nucleotide sequence: TGTGCCAGCAGCGTACCAGGGACAGGGGGCAGGGATGGCTACACCTTC. Using reference TRBV9 and TRBJ1-2 for the parts outside the CDR3, the full variable domain is DSGVTQTPKHLITATGQRVTLRCSPRSGDLSVYWYQQSLDQGLQFLIQYYNGEERAKGNILERFSAQQFPDLHSELNLSSLELGDSALYFCASSVPGTGGRDGYTFGSGTRLTVV.

The V and J genes are TRBV7-6 and TRBJ2-1, with D hard to call. Per germline, CDR1 SGHVS and CDR2 FNYEAQ. V was cut by 0 bases and J by 9 bases, with 18 bases left in between. The CDR3 consists of 16 residues. The DNA of the CDR3 is TGTGCCAGCAGCTTAGCTATGGGCCTGCCCCTCGGTGAGCAGTTCTTC. It is translated as CASSLAMGLPLGEQFF.

The gene calls are TRBV7-9 and TRBJ2-1; TRBD2 might be the D (5 bases). The CDR3 contains 15 residues. Trimming took 5 bases from V and 5 from J, leaving 16 bases between them. Germline V gene lookup returns CDR1 SEHNR and CDR2 FQNEAQ (reference sequence). The CDR3 loop reads CASSATEAGDNEQFF. The CDR3 DNA reads as TGTGCCAGCAGCGCAACGGAGGCTGGAGACAATGAGCAGTTCTTC.

The V and J genes are TRBV7-2 and TRBJ1-6; TRBD1 agrees at 8 bases. Germline-derived CDR1 and CDR2 are SGHTA and FQGNSA. The CDR3 has 14 residues. V was pared by 5 bases and J by 10 bases, with 7 bases of the junction left unmatched. The CDR3 spells CASSRQTGDSPLHF. The DNA of the CDR3 is TGTGCCAGCAGCCGACAGACAGGGGACTCACCCCTCCACTTT.

The chain combines TRBV7-9 with TRBJ1-1; D is undetermined. Germline CDR1 and CDR2: SEHNR and FQNEAQ (reference sequence). The CDR3 has 13 amino acids. V was trimmed by 2 bases and J by 4 bases, leaving 8 bases between them. CDR3 sequence: CASSLQATTEAFF. The CDR3 nucleotides are TGTGCCAGCAGCTTACAGGCAACCACTGAAGCTTTCTTT.

V usage is TRBV11-2 and J usage is TRBJ1-4; 7 bases align to TRBD1. J was trimmed by 7 bases and V by 2 bases; bases with no gene match: 13. Per the germline V gene, CDR1 is SGHAT and CDR2 is FQNNGV. This CDR3 has 17 residues. CDR3 protein: CASSLWLGGRGPEKLFF. CDR3 sequence (DNA): TGTGCCAGCAGCTTATGGTTGGGTGGAAGGGGGCCTGAAAAACTGTTTTTT.

The table lists this clone with a count of one. The CDR3 sequence is CAWLGDRSNEQFF. CDR3 coding DNA: TGTGCCTGGTTGGGCGACAGATCCAATGAGCAGTTCTTC. The chain joins TRBV30 to TRBJ2-1, with TRBD1 as a possible D gene (5 bases). The CDR3 is made up of 13 amino acids. Germline CDR1 and CDR2: GTSNPN and SVGIG (reference sequence). V was pared by 5 bases and J by 6 bases, with 14 bases between.